This is a list of T cell receptor beta chains from one sample in a study of identical twins. From the 5' RACE reads, TCRdb called clonotypes with MiXCR, one entry per CDR3 protein. The sample has 400,000 to 650,000 distinct CDR3 sequences, approximately 22% seen once; the top ten hold around 0.91%. The data were also submitted as part of a second study, on T cells expressing NK-cell markers.

Sequencing was carried out using CD4+ T cells sorted from blood. The source of these receptors is a woman between 18 and 29 years old in good health. Both conserved end residues are part of each CDR3. A D gene is named only where the DNA matches it firmly. Some rows have no size entry. The others give once, few or many, or a class for an expanded clone.

clone_size d_call j_call v_call cdr3_length cdr3_nt cdr3_aa
. . TRBJ2-7 TRBV12-3/TRBV12-4 13 TGTGCCAGCAGCGGGGTCAGGAGATACGAGCAGTACTTC CASSGVRRYEQYF
few . TRBJ2-7 TRBV5-1 15 TGCGCCAGCAGCTTGGGCCTGGCAGGAGGAGGCGAGCAGTACTTC CASSLGLAGGGEQYF
. TRBD2 TRBJ2-3 TRBV5-1 17 TGCGCCAGCAGCCCCAATCCTAGCGGGGGGACTGGGGATACGCAGTATTTT CASSPNPSGGTGDTQYF
few . TRBJ1-5 TRBV20-1 13 TGCAGTGCTCAGGACGGACCAAATCAGCCCCAGCATTTT CSAQDGPNQPQHF
. TRBD1 TRBJ1-1 TRBV25-1 15 TGTGCCAGCAGTCAAGCCGGGACAGGGAGAACTGAAGCTTTCTTT CASSQAGTGRTEAFF
. . TRBJ2-4 TRBV20-1 14 TGCAGTGCTAGGGTTACAGGGATGAAAAACATTCAGTACTTC CSARVTGMKNIQYF
. TRBD2 TRBJ2-7 TRBV5-5 16 TGTGCCAGCAGCTTGGGCACGACTAGCGGGCGGTACGAGCAGTACTTC CASSLGTTSGRYEQYF
. TRBD2 TRBJ2-3 TRBV15 14 TGTGCCACCAGCATAGCGGGAGGCACAGATACGCAGTATTTT CATSIAGGTDTQYF
. . TRBJ2-2 TRBV25-1 12 TGTGCCAGCCATACAGGGTCCGGGGAGCTGTTTTTT CASHTGSGELFF
. . TRBJ2-1 TRBV7-9 14 TGTGCCAGCAGCCAGAGGCCACTCCACAATGAGCAGTTCTTC CASSQRPLHNEQFF
few TRBD1 TRBJ1-3 TRBV5-1 14 TGCGCCAGCAGCCTCGGGACAGTAGGAAACACCATATATTTT CASSLGTVGNTIYF
. TRBD1 TRBJ1-5 TRBV20-1 15 TGCAGTGCCCTCCCTGGGGGACAGGGCAATCAGCCCCAGCATTTT CSALPGGQGNQPQHF
. TRBD1 TRBJ1-1 TRBV20-1 18 TGCAGTGCTAGAGATCCCGGGACAGGGGGCTACATGAACACTGAAGCTTTCTTT CSARDPGTGGYMNTEAFF